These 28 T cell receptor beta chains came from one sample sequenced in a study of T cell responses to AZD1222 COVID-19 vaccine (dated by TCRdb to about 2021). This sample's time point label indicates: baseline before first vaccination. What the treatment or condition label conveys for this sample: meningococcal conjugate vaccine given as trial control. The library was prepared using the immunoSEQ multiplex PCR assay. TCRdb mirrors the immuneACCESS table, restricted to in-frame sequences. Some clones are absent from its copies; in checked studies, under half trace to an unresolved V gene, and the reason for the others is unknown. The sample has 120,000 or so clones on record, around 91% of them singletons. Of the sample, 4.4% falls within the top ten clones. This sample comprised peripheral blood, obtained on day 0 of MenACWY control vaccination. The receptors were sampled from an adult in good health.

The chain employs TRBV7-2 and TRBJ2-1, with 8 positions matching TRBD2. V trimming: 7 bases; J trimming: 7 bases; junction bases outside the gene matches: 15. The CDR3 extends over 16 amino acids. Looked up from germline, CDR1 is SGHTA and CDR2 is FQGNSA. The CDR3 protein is CASTRRPGGAVNEQFF. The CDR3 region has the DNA TGTGCCAGCACCCGACGTCCGGGGGGGGCGGTAAATGAGCAGTTCTTC.

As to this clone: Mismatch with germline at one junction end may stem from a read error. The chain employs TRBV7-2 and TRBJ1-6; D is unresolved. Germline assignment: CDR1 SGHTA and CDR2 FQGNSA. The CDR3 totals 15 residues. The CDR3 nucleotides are TGTGCCAGCAACTTATTAACGGGGAACAATTCACCCCTCCACTTT. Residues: CASNLLTGNNSPLHF.

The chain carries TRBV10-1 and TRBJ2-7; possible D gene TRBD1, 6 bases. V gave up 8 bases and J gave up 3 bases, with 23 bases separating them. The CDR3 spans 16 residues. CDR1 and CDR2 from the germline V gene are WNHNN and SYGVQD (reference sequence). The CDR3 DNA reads TGCGCCAGCTCCCCCGACAGGCGGCCGTATAACTACGAGCAGTACGTC. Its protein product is CASSPDRRPYNYEQYV.

The CDR3 region is CASSSRGGHEQYF. The CDR3 nucleotides read TGCGCCAGCAGCTCAAGAGGTGGCCACGAGCAGTACTTC. The V gene is TRBV5-1, the J gene TRBJ2-7, with D unclear. CDR3 length: 13 residues. Trimming shortened V by 3 bases and J by 5 bases, and 12 bases separated the two germline ends. The germline gives CDR1 SGHRS, CDR2 YFSETQ.

The CDR3, as DNA: TGTGCCAGCCAGGCGGGCACCGGGGAGCTGTTTTTT. This encodes CASQAGTGELFF. The V and J genes are TRBV7-9 and TRBJ2-2; D possibly corresponds to TRBD2 (5 bases). Germline V gene lookup returns CDR1 SEHNR and CDR2 FQNEAQ (reference sequence). The CDR3 is made up of 12 amino acids. V was shortened by 8 bases and J by 4 bases, with 8 bases between the two germline ends.

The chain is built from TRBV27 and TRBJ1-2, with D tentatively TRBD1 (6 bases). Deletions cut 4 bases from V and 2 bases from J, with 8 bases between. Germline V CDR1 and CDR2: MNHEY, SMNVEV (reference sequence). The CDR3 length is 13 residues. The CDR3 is CASSSGTNYGYTF. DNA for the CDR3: TGTGCCAGCAGTTCCGGGACAAACTATGGCTACACCTTC.

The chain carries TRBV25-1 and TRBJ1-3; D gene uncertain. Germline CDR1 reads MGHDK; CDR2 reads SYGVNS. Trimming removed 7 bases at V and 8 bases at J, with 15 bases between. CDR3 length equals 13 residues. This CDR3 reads CASTGRQRDTIYF. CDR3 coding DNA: TGTGCCAGCACGGGCCGCCAAAGGGACACCATATATTTT.

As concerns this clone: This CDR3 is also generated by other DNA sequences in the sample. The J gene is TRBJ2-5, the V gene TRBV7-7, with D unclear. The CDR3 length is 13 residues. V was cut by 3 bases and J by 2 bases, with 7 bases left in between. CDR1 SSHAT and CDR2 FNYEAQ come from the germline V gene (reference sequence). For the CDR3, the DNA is TGTGCCAGCAGCTTGAGTGGGCAAGAGACCCAGTACTTC. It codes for CASSLSGQETQYF.

Written as DNA, the CDR3 is TGTGCCAGCAGCCAGGGGGCGGGAAACATTCAGTACTTC. Residues: CASSQGAGNIQYF. The rearrangement links TRBV14 to TRBJ2-4, with D tentatively TRBD1 (6 bases). This CDR3 contains 13 residues. Germline assignment: CDR1 SGHDN and CDR2 FVKESK. The V end lost 3 bases, the J end lost 6 bases, and 9 bases lay between the germline ends.

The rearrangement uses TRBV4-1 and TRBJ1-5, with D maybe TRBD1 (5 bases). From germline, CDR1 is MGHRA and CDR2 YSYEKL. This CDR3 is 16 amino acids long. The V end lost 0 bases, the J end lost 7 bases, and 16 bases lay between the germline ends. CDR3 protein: CASSQDGAGASQPQHF. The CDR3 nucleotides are TGCGCCAGCAGCCAAGATGGTGCTGGGGCGAGCCAGCCCCAGCATTTT.

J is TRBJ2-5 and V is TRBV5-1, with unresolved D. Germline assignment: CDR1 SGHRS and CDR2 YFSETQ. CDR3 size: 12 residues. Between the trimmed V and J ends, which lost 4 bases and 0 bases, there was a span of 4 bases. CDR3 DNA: TGCGCCAGCAGCGAGTACCAAGAGACCCAGTACTTC. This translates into CASSEYQETQYF. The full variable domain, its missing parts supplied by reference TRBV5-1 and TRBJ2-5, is KAGVTQTPRYLIKTRGQQVTLSCSPISGHRSVSWYQQTPGQGLQFLFEYFSETQRNKGNFPGRFSGRQFSNSRSEMNVSTLELGDSALYLCASSEYQETQYFGPGTRLLVL.

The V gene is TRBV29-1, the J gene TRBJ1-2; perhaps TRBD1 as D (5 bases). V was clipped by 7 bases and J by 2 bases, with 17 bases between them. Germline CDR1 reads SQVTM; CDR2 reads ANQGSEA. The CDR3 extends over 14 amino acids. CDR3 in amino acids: CSGGDLGGNYGYTF. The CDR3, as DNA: TGCAGCGGTGGGGATTTGGGGGGGAACTATGGCTACACCTTC. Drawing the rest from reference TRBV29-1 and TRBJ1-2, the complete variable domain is SAVISQKPSRDICQRGTSLTIQCQVDSQVTMMFWYRQQPGQSLTLIATANQGSEATYESGFVIDKFPISRPNLTFSTLTVSNMSPEDSSIYLCSGGDLGGNYGYTFGSGTRLTVV.

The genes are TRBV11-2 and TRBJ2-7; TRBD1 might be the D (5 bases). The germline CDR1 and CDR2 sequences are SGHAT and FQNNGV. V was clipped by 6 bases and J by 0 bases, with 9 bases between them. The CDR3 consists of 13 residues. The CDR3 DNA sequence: TGTGCCAGCAGTTCGGACAACTCCTACGAGCAGTACGTC. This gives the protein CASSSDNSYEQYV.

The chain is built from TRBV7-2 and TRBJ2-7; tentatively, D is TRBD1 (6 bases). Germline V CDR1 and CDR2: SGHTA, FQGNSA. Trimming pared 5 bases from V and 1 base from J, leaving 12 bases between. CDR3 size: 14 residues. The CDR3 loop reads CASSVRQDSYEQYV. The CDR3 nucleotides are TGTGCCAGCAGCGTACGACAGGATTCCTACGAGCAGTACGTC.

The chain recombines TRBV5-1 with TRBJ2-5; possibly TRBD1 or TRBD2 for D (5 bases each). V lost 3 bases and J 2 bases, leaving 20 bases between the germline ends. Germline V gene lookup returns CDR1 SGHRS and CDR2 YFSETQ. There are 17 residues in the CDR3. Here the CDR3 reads CASSSLKAPGQQETQYF. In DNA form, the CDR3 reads TGCGCCAGCAGCTCCCTAAAAGCCCCGGGGCAGCAAGAGACCCAGTACTTC.

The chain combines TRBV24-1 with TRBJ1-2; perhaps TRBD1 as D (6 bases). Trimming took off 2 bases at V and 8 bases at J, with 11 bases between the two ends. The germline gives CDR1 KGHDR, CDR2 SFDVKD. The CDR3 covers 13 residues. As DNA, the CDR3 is TGTGCCACCAGTGATTCGCAGGGGCGCGGCTACACCTTC. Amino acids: CATSDSQGRGYTF.

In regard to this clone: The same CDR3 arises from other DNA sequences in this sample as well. The CDR3: CASSPSSYGYTF. CDR3 in DNA: TGTGCCAGCAGTCCCTCGTCATATGGCTACACCTTC. This chain connects TRBV6-5 to TRBJ1-2, with no clear D. The CDR3 consists of 12 residues. Per the germline V gene, CDR1 is MNHEY and CDR2 is SVGAGI. Trimming removed 5 bases at V and 5 bases at J, with 9 bases between.

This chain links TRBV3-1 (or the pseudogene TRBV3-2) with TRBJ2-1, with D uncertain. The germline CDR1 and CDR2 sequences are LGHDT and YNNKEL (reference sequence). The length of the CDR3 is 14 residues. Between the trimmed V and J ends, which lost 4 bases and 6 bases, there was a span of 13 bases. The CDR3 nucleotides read TGTGCCAGCAGCCCCTCCAGACTCAGCAATGAGCAGTTCTTC. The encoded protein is CASSPSRLSNEQFF.

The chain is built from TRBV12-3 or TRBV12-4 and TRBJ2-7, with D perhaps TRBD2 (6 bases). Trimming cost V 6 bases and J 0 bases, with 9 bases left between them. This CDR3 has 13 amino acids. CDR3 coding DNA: TGTGCCAGCAGGCCTAGCGCCTCCTACGAGCAGTACTTC. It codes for CASRPSASYEQYF.

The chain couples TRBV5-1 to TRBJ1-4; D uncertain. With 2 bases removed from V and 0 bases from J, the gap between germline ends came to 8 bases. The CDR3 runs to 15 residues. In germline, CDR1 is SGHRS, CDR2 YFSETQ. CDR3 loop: CASSFSAATNEKLFF. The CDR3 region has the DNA TGCGCCAGCAGCTTTTCTGCGGCAACTAATGAAAAACTGTTTTTT.

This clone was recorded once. CDR3 protein: CASSSQATARGGELFF. CDR3 coding DNA: TGCGCCAGCAGCTCCCAGGCGACGGCGCGGGGCGGGGAGCTGTTTTTT. The chain employs TRBV5-1 and TRBJ2-2; weak D call: TRBD2 (6 bases). The CDR3 runs 16 residues. Trimming cost V 3 bases and J 7 bases, with 19 bases left between them. CDR1 is SGHRS and CDR2 is YFSETQ in the germline V gene.

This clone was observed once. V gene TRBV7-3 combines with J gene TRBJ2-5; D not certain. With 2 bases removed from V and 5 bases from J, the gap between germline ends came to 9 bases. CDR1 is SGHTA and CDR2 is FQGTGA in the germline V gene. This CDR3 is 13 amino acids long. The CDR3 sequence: CASSLRPAETQYF. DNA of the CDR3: TGTGCCAGCAGCTTACGTCCAGCGGAGACCCAGTACTTC. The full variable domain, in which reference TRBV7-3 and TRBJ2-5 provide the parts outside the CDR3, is GAGVSQTPSNKVTEKGKYVELRCDPISGHTALYWYRQSLGQGPEFLIYFQGTGAADDSGLPNDRFFAVRPEGSVSTLKIQRTERGDSAVYLCASSLRPAETQYFGPGTRLLVL.

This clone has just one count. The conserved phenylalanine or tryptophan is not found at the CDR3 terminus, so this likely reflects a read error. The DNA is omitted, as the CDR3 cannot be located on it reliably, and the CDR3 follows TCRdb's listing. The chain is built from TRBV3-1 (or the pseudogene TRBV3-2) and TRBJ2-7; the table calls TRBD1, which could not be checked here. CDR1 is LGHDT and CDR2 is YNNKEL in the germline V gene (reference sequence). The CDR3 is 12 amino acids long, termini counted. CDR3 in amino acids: CASSEGQGAPEL.

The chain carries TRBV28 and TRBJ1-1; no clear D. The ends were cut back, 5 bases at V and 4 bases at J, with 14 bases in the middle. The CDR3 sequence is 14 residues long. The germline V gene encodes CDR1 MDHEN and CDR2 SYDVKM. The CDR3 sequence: CASSPPERSTEAFF. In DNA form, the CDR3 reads TGTGCCAGCAGTCCTCCCGAACGATCCACTGAAGCTTTCTTT.

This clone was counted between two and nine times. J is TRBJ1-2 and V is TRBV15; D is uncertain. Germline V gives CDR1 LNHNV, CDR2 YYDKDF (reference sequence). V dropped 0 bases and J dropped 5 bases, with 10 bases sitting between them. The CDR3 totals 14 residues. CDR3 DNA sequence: TGTGCCACCAGCAGAGATCGGGGAGTTTATGGCTACACCTTC. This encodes CATSRDRGVYGYTF.

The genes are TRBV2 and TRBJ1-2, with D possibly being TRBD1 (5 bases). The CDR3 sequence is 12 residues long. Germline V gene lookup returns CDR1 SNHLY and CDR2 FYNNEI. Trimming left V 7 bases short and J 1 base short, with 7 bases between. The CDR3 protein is CASIGGNYGYTF. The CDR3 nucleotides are TGTGCCAGCATTGGGGGTAACTATGGCTACACCTTC.

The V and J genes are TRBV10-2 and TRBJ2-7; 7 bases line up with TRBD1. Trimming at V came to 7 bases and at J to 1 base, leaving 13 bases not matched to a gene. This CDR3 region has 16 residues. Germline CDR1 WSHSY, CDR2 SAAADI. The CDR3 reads CASNPGDSRRSYEQYF. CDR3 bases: TGCGCCAGCAACCCCGGGGACAGCCGAAGGTCCTACGAGCAGTACTTC.

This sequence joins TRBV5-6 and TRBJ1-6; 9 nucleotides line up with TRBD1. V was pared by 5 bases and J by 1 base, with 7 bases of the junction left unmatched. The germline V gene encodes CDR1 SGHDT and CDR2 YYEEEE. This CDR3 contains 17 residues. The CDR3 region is CASRSGTGMSYNSPLHF. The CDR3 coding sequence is TGTGCCAGCAGGTCCGGGACAGGGATGTCCTATAATTCACCCCTCCACTTT.